This TCR beta chain was found in a study of blood T cells in healthy people across ages (dated by TCRdb to 2014 to 2015). For context, the study as a whole: In model experiments, template switching captured roughly one uniquely barcoded TCR beta cDNA molecule for every two T cells. Using the same blood draw, the study looked at two additional independent replicas of 1 million unique cDNA reads for two donors, one aged 18 to 30 and the other aged 80 or older. Age-related changes in TCR beta repertoire diversity were measured in the study by deep sequencing normalized with unique cDNA molecular identifiers. To avoid experimental bias, donors of different ages were spread randomly across the sequencing lanes. The donors were split into four age groups: young (average around 15 years), middle-aged (39), aged (around 67) and long-lived (82).

The paper as a whole reports these results and caveats: Observed TCR beta diversity correlated strongly with the percentage of naive T cells measured by flow cytometry. Estimates of total diversity from one million sequenced T cells were regarded as lower bounds and underestimates. Observed TCR beta diversity per million T cells fell roughly linearly with age, and a significant reduction was already apparent by age around 36. Donor CMV infection status was unknown, potentially confounding age-related changes in expanded clonotypes. Compared with the aged group, more naive CD4+ T cells, fewer expanded clones and increased TCR diversity were shown by the long-lived group, suggesting age selection. Because profiling used bulk unsorted PBMCs, naive and antigen-experienced compartments could not be compared conclusively.

The roughly 37 donors, aged about 6 to 90 years, were systemically healthy Caucasian individuals from Russia. Approximately 9 milliliters of peripheral blood were collected from each donor into EDTA-treated Vacutainer tubes. Ficoll-Paque density-gradient centrifugation was used to isolate PBMCs, with at least 6.5 million per sample. Total RNA was extracted from PBMCs with Trizol reagent, with at least 6 micrograms obtained per sample. The percentages of naive CD45RAhigh/CD27high T cells were determined by flow cytometry on a PBMC aliquot from every donor. The CDR3 runs 12 amino acids, cysteine and phenylalanine included. Just CDR3 DNA is preserved here, 36 bases in frame from base 1. Trimming leaves V shorter by 7 bases and J shorter by 4 bases, with the junction holding 6 bases beyond the gene matches. The germline V gene specifies SQVTM as CDR1 and ANQGSEA as CDR2. Concerning this clonotype: What antigen it recognizes has not been identified. No much larger clone exists at a distance of one base, and base qualities are not known.

Library prep was done by 5' RACE. Sequencing instrument: Illumina HiSeq 2500. The second PCR ran for roughly 7 to 12 cycles and used a J-beta primer mix along with a sample-barcoded 5' primer. A template-switch 5' adaptor carrying 12 random nucleotides introduced a unique molecular identifier onto each TCR beta cDNA molecule. Each sample yielded at least 2.5 million CDR3-containing paired-end reads. The Mint cDNA synthesis kit, primed by a TRBC-specific oligonucleotide, was used to synthesize first-strand cDNA from all RNA. Following uracil-DNA glycosylase treatment, a first 18-cycle PCR with universal primers M1SS and BC2_uni_R was performed on all cDNA. From the authors' description of their analysis: For normalization, 1 million high-quality reads, each with a distinct molecular identifier, were randomly selected from each sample. Instead of being binned into consensus sequences, reads with shared molecular identifiers were discarded. MiTCR, with a Q25 quality threshold and the strictest error-elimination algorithm, was used for CDR3 identification, clonotype clustering and error correction. A nonparametric unseen species model with Euler transformation was used to estimate lower-bound total TCR beta diversity. TCRdb took the public reads, trimmed them with fastp at Q25, ran MiXCR for clone calling and kept in-frame beta chains. Rows matching on CDR3 protein sequence are summarized as one entry with the most common DNA and genes. V and J calls and clone size were set by TCRdb, not the authors. In all, the sample holds 750,000 to 950,000 distinct CDR3 sequences, and roughly 50% of those were seen once. 41% of the sample rests with the top ten.

The material sequenced was blood. This sequence was found in a man aged 80 or over in good health. The receptor chain draws on TRBV29-1 and TRBJ2-7, with TRBD1 matching 8 junction bases. The CDR3 region reads CSAQGAGYEQYF. The sequence in DNA is TGCAGCGCCCAGGGGGCAGGGTACGAGCAGTACTTC.